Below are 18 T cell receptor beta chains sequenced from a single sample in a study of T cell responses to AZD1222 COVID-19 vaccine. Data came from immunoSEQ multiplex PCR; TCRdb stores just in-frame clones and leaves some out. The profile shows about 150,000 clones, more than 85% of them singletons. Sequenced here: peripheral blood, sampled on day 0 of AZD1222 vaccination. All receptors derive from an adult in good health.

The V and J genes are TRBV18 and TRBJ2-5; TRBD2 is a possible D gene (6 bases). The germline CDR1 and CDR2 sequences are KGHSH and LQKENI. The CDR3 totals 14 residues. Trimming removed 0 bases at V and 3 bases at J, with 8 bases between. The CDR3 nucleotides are TGTGCCAGCTCACCACCGGCGGGAAAAGAGACCCAGTACTTC. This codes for CASSPPAGKETQYF.

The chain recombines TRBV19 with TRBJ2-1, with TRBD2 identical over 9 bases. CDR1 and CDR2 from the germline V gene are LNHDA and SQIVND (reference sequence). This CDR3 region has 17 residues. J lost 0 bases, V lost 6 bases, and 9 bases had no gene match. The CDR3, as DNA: TGTGCCAGTAGACCACTTGGAGCGGGAGGCTCCTACAATGAGCAGTTCTTC. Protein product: CASRPLGAGGSYNEQFF.

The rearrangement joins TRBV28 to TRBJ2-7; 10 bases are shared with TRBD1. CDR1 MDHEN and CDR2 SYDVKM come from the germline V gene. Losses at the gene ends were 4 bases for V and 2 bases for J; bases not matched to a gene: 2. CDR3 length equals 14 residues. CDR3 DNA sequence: TGTGCCAGCAGTTCGGGGACAGGGGCCTACGAGCAGTACTTC. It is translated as CASSSGTGAYEQYF.

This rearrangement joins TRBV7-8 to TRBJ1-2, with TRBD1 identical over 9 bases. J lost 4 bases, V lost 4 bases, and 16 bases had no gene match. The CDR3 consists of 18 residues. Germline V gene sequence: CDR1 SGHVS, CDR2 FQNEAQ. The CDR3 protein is CASSSYRGPQVPFYGYTF. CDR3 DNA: TGTGCCAGCAGCTCTTACAGGGGGCCTCAAGTACCGTTCTATGGCTACACCTTC. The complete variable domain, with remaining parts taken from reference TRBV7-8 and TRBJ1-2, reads GAGVSQSPRYKVAKRGQDVALRCDPISGHVSLFWYQQALGQGPEFLTYFQNEAQLDKSGLPSDRFFAERPEGSVSTLKIQRTQQEDSAVYLCASSSYRGPQVPFYGYTFGSGTRLTVV.

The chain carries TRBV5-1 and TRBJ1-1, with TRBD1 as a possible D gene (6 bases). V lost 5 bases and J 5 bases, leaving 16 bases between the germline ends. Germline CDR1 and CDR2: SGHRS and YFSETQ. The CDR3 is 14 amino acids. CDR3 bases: TGCGCCAGCAGTCGGGACACCCGTGGGACTGAAGCTTTCTTT. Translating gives CASSRDTRGTEAFF.

The chain's CDR3 is CSVVTASFYEQYF. The CDR3 bases are TGCAGCGTTGTGACAGCCTCCTTCTACGAGCAGTACTTC. The chain carries TRBV29-1 and TRBJ2-7, with a weak D call TRBD1 (5 bases). Germline lookup yields CDR1 SQVTM and CDR2 ANQGSEA. V was shortened by 4 bases and J by 3 bases, with 13 bases between the two germline ends. The CDR3 extends over 13 amino acids.

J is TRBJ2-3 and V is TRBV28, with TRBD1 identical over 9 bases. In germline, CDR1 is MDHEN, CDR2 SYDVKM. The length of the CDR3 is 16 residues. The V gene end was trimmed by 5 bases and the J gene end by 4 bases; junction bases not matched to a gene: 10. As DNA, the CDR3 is TGTGCCAGCAGTGCCGCGACAGGGGGACGGGCAGATACGCAGTATTTT. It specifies CASSAATGGRADTQYF.

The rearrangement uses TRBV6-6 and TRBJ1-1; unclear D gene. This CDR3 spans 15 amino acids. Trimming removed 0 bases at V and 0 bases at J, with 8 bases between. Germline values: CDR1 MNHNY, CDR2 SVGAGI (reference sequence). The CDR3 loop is CASSYSAGMNTEAFF. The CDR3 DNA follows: TGTGCCAGCAGTTACTCGGCAGGCATGAACACTGAAGCTTTCTTT.

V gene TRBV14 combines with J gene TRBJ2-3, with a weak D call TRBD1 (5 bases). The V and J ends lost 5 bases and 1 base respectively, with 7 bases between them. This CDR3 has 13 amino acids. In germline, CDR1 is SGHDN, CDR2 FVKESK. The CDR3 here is CASSLQGTDTQYF. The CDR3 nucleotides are TGTGCCAGCAGCTTACAGGGCACAGATACGCAGTATTTT.

CDR3 region: CASRSQGLADSNTGELFF. The CDR3 bases are TGCGCCAGCAGGTCCCAAGGACTAGCGGACTCGAACACCGGGGAGCTGTTTTTT. The V gene is TRBV4-1, the J gene TRBJ2-2; 10 bases match TRBD2. From germline, CDR1 is MGHRA and CDR2 YSYEKL. The CDR3 length is 18 residues. V lost 6 bases, J lost 0 bases, and 10 bases stayed unmatched.

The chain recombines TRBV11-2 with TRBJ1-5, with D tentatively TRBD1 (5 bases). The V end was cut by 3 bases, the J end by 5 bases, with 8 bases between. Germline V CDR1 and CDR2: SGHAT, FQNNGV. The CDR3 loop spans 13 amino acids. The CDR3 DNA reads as TGTGCCAGCAGCTTTGGAGGGGATCAGCCCCAGCATTTT. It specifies CASSFGGDQPQHF.

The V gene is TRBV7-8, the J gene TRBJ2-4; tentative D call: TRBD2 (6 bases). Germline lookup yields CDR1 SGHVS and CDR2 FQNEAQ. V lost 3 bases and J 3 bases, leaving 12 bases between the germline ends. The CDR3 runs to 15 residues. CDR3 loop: CASSFGGLSKNIQYF. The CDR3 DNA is TGTGCCAGCAGCTTCGGGGGTTTAAGCAAAAACATTCAGTACTTC.

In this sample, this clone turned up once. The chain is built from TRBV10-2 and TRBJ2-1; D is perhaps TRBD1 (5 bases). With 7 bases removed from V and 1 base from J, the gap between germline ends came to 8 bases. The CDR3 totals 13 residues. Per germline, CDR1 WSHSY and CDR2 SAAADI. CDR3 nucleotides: TGCGCCAGCAAGGGGTTGTCCTACAATGAGCAGTTCTTC. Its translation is CASKGLSYNEQFF.

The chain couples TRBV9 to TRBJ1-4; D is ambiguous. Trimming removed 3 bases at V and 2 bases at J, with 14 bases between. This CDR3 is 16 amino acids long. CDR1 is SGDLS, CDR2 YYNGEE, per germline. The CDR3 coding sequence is TGTGCCAGCAGCGGAGGAAGTCGAGAGACTAATGAAAAACTGTTTTTT. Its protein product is CASSGGSRETNEKLFF.

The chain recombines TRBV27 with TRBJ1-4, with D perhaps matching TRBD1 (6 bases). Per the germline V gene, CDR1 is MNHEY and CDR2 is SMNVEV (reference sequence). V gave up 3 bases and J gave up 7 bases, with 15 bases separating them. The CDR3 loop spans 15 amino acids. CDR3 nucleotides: TGTGCCAGCAGTTTCGCAGGGGCTGGGGGTGAAAAACTGTTTTTT. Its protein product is CASSFAGAGGEKLFF.

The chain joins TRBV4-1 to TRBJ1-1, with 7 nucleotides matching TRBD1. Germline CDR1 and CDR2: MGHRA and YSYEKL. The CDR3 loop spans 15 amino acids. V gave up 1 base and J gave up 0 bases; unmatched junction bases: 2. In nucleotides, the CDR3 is TGCGCCAGCAGCCAAGGGGGACAGTTGAACACTGAAGCTTTCTTT. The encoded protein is CASSQGGQLNTEAFF.

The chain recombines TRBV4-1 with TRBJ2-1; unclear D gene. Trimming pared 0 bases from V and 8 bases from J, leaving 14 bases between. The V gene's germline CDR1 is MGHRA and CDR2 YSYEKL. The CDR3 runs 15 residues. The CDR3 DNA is TGCGCCAGCAGCCAAGAAATTAGGAGATGGTATGAGCAGTTCTTC. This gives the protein CASSQEIRRWYEQFF.

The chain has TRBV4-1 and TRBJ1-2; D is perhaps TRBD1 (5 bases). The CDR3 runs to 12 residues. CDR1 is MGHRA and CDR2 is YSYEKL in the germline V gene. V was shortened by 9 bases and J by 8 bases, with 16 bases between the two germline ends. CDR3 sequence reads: CARTPGIRGYTF. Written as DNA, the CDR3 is TGCGCCAGAACCCCAGGGATCCGCGGCTACACCTTC.